This T cell receptor (beta chain) was documented in a study of blood T cell repertoires in COVID-19. This clone has a single count. Measured with immunoSEQ multiplex PCR; TCRdb has only the in-frame clones, and not every one. The table shows 75,000 or so clones, with approximately 80% occurring only once. The CDR3 runs 20 residues. Germline CDR1 ENHRY, CDR2 SYGVKD. V was pared by 7 bases and J by 1 base, with 29 bases between. The TCR comes from a man in his 60s with active or convalescent COVID-19. What was sequenced was peripheral blood. V is TRBV10-3 and J is TRBJ2-1; possibly TRBD2 for D (6 bases). CDR3 protein: CAITENRYRGTRGSYNEQFF. The CDR3 region has the DNA TGTGCCATCACCGAGAACAGATACCGGGGGACCCGGGGGTCCTACAATGAGCAGTTCTTC.